What follows describes a single TCR beta chain. Its binding antigen is unknown. No qualities accompany the bases; no much larger clone lies one base away. The immunoSEQ Assay, a bias-controlled multiplex PCR, was used to amplify TCRbeta CDR3 regions from genomic DNA. Per the original workflow: Within the assay, amplification of reference gene primers was used to estimate how many nucleated cells each sample contained. Sequence reads were collapsed and filtered to measure the absolute abundance of every unique TCRbeta CDR3 rearrangement. Productive Simpson clonality was computed per sample as the square root of Simpson's diversity index over productive rearrangements. Imported from immuneACCESS, the table was reduced by TCRdb to in-frame sequences with V and J called. These copies leave out some clones; in studies compared against another copy, an unresolved V gene accounts for under half, and the cause of the remainder is not known. From that table come the V and J calls and clone size; the DNA was used to work out D and trimming. The sample includes about 270,000 clones, with about 87% observed a single time. The top ten hold under 4.5% of the sample.

The source of the sample is a study of blood T cell repertoires in COVID-19 (dated by TCRdb to about 2020). Regarding the study in general: Samples from collaborators originated in the United States, Italy and Spain and spanned both the acute and convalescent phases of COVID-19. Deeply sampled blood TCRbeta repertoires from subjects exposed to, actively infected with, or recovered from COVID-19 were included in the dataset. The samples were drawn from two sources: the first 160 participants of the ongoing ImmuneRACE study, and 1,000 to 1,500 subjects contributed by 6 global collaborators. Where available, HLA class I and class II types were obtained from metadata supplied by the sample provider rather than from assay-based typing. Nearly every sample came with metadata listing a de-identified subject ID, COVID-19 status, age in years and sex. The repertoires were released in a freely available public database intended as a resource for research on the immune response to SARS-CoV-2. The material from the prospective study consisted of cDNA or gDNA derived from T cells, B-cell-depleted T cells, or PBMCs. Overall study results and their limits: Clinical and demographic metadata were provided uncurated, with the amount varying by source and participant.

V loses 10 bases at its end and J loses 1 base; junction bases beyond the gene matches: 11. From a lookup of the germline V gene, CDR1 and CDR2 are SNHLY and FYNNEI. Spanning cysteine to phenylalanine, the CDR3 consists of 15 amino acids. The DNA shown is the 45-base CDR3, in frame from base 1. A second Seattle source provided samples from volunteer blood donors who had recovered from COVID-19. Collaborating institutions collected whole blood in K2EDTA tubes following their own protocols. For TCRbeta analysis, collaborators shipped samples as frozen whole blood, isolated PBMCs, or DNA extracted from either of those sample types.

The sequence derives from a man aged 60-69 years who had recovered from COVID-19. The sample was peripheral blood. The sequence joins TRBV2 to TRBJ1-2; TRBD1 matches 8 bases in the middle. The sequenced DNA is TGTGCCATCCTGAACCCGGGACAGGTTAACTATGGCTACACCTTC. It is translated as CAILNPGQVNYGYTF.